These 6 T cell receptor beta chains were sequenced from one sample in a study of blood T cell repertoires in COVID-19. Assay used: immunoSEQ multiplex PCR; TCRdb lists only in-frame clones, some missing. In the table there are roughly 150,000 clones, 81% of which are singletons. The sequenced sample was peripheral blood. These TCRs come from a man between 60 and 75 years old with active or convalescent COVID-19.

V and J are TRBV4-1 and TRBJ2-5; 9 bases are a match to TRBD1. Germline assignment: CDR1 MGHRA and CDR2 YSYEKL. V was clipped by 4 bases and J by 4 bases; unmatched bases: 16. The CDR3 has 18 residues. The CDR3 protein is CASSRAHPGQGYTETQYF. In DNA form, the CDR3 reads TGCGCCAGCAGCCGCGCTCACCCGGGACAGGGTTACACAGAGACCCAGTACTTC.

V and J are TRBV7-9 and TRBJ2-5; the D gene is possibly TRBD2 (5 bases). There are 13 residues in the CDR3. With 2 bases removed from V and 1 base from J, the gap between germline ends came to 5 bases. Germline lookup yields CDR1 SEHNR and CDR2 FQNEAQ (reference sequence). The CDR3 DNA reads TGTGCCAGCAGCTTAAGCGGCCAAGAGACCCAGTACTTC. It specifies CASSLSGQETQYF.

This CDR3 is CAISARDGPQHF. The CDR3 nucleotides are TGTGCCATCAGTGCCCGGGATGGGCCCCAGCATTTT. This rearrangement joins TRBV10-3 to TRBJ1-5, with D unclear. The V and J ends lost 4 bases and 9 bases respectively, with 10 bases between them. This CDR3 has 12 residues. From germline, CDR1 is ENHRY and CDR2 SYGVKD.

This chain uses TRBV28 with TRBJ1-1; 7 nucleotides align to TRBD1. This CDR3 contains 15 residues. Germline V CDR1 and CDR2: MDHEN, SYDVKM. The trim removed 2 bases at V and 3 bases at J, leaving 6 bases unmatched. Here the CDR3 reads CASSLRQGMDTEAFF. In nucleotides, the CDR3 is TGTGCCAGCAGTTTACGACAGGGCATGGACACTGAAGCTTTCTTT.

This CDR3 reads CASSAGTSADTQYF. The CDR3 nucleotides are TGTGCCAGCAGCGCCGGGACTAGCGCGGATACGCAGTATTTT. The chain combines TRBV9 with TRBJ2-3; 10 bases align to TRBD2. This CDR3 region has 14 residues. The ends lost 3 bases at V and 6 bases at J; junction bases unmatched: 4. Germline-derived CDR1 and CDR2 are SGDLS and YYNGEE.

The chain joins TRBV7-2 to TRBJ2-2; 9 positions agree with TRBD2. Germline-derived CDR1 and CDR2 are SGHTA and FQGNSA. V lost 5 bases to trimming and J lost 1 base; unmatched junction nucleotides: 5. CDR3 length: 16 residues. Written as DNA, the CDR3 is TGTGCCAGCAGCCTTAGCGGGGGACTGAACACCGGGGAGCTGTTTTTT. Translating gives CASSLSGGLNTGELFF.